This T cell receptor (beta chain) was sequenced for a study of cytomegalovirus exposure and HLA in healthy donors. Findings and limits, study-wide: Sequencing probably produced one cluster of sequence variants that were highly shared.

About this clone itself: The antigen remains undetermined.

The PCR contained 60 Vbeta and 13 Jbeta primers. In the authors' workflow: In a later analysis, of around 83 million unique beta chains, roughly 9.9 million appeared in at least two donors. Measured with immunoSEQ multiplex PCR; TCRdb has only the in-frame clones, and not every one. D and trimming were read from the DNA, whereas the V and J calls and clone size are those reported in that table. The data contain over 95,000 clones, 74% of them seen just once; the ten biggest clones take up about 4%. CDR1 is SGHVS, CDR2 FNYEAQ, per germline. The CDR3 extends over 15 amino acids. The V and J ends lost 5 bases and 6 bases, in that order; junction bases with no gene match: 11.

This receptor was taken from a woman in her forties in good health and CMV-seropositive. The gene calls are TRBV7-6 and TRBJ2-7; 9 nucleotides align to TRBD1. The sequenced sample consisted of PBMCs. CDR3 nucleotide sequence: TGTGCCAGCAGCCCGACCCGGGACAGGGACTTCGAGCAGTACTTC. Its protein product is CASSPTRDRDFEQYF.